This T cell receptor (beta chain) was retrieved from a study of cytomegalovirus exposure and HLA in healthy donors (dated by TCRdb to the late 2010s). For the wider study: In an earlier analysis of 450 to 750 of the donors, 276 Gb of sequence data and 90 million to 120 million unique TCR beta sequences from roughly 200 million T cells were reported. To decide whether each TCR beta V gene segment behaved as functional or pseudogenic, an earlier analysis of some 600 of the donors relied on high-throughput TCR beta sequencing. The study aimed to test whether cataloging public T cell receptors could reveal signatures of past pathogen exposure. Four to six DR-DQ haplotypes were handled as single units for association and clustering, since linkage in the cohort was strong. Across 398 genotyped donors of the cohort, an average of approximately 240,000 unique TCR beta nucleotide sequences per donor were sequenced, and roughly a sixth of those sequences were non-productive. An early release covering roughly 600 HLA-typed donors comprised approximately 300 gigabases of sequencing data and around 85 million unique TCR sequences. Among the roughly 370 genotyped donors, 75% to 90% belonged to the genetic ancestry cluster associated with self-reported Caucasian donors. Using immunosequencing, the study profiled T cell repertoires from 550 to 750 subjects and related those repertoires to cytomegalovirus serostatus. HLA typing included class I and class II loci at four-digit resolution. Typing coverage differed by locus: A, B, C, DRB1 and DQB1 were typed in roughly 629-630 donors, DQA1 in 522, DPA1 in nearly 610, and DPB1 in just under 480. A later analysis re-analyzed previously published TCR beta repertoires from about 600 donors and added high-resolution HLA genotyping to study TCR occurrence patterns. The study combined high-throughput TCR immunosequencing, statistical association of individual TCRs with disease status, and machine learning to predict cytomegalovirus infection status. Rather than using new phenotypic data, the later analysis identified candidate immune exposures from TCR beta sequences and from how often those sequences occurred across donors. All discovery cohort repertoires had been generated on a single sequencing platform. Donor age, sex, ethnicity and CMV serostatus were collected together with the repertoire data. A later genetic analysis took genome-wide SNP genotypes for about 55% of the 666 donors and used that subset as a discovery cohort. In addition to the first cohort of roughly 670 subjects, a separate validation cohort of 130 or so different subjects was used. The study at large found these results: Most TCR sequences were seen in very few donors, while some public TCRs were found in many individuals. A later genetic analysis associated a missense DCLRE1C variant with V-gene and J-gene trimming of TCR beta chains, and an independent cohort replicated the association. According to a later genetic analysis, donors in an Asian-associated ancestry cluster had fewer N-insertions in productive TCRs than the approximately 700-donor mean. A further reported finding was that TCR beta sequences accurately predicted the HLA-A and HLA-B alleles for most subjects in the first cohort. According to the authors, the approach could potentially be generalized to other disease states and immunological phenotypes. Some IMGT-functional V segments, including TRBV6-2 and TRBV6-3, could not be told apart with the 87-base-pair reads, so those segments were excluded. In an earlier analysis of some 550 of the donors, most TCR beta V segments were observed in productive rearrangements about 90% or about 30% of the time, broadly matching IMGT annotations. In a later analysis, most CMV-associated TCR beta chains were found to appear HLA-restricted, with HLA associations seemingly driven largely by CMV exposure. In this cohort, only TCR beta chains were sequenced, and detectable features were limited by the absence of alpha or paired-chain data. A later analysis reported that several top co-occurrence clusters appeared linked to parvovirus B19, influenza, CMV and Epstein-Barr virus. In a later analysis, TCR association rates were found to vary across HLA loci, with the most associated TCRs seen for DRB1 alleles and the fewest for HLA-C alleles. A later analysis found that HLA-associated TCR beta chains were more clonally expanded and had lower generation probabilities than equally common non-associated chains. HLA typing was unavailable for some donors at each locus, so association tests used only the typed subset. A later analysis associated approximately 17,000 TCR beta sequences with specific HLA alleles at a false discovery rate of 0.05. Roughly uniform sequencing depth across donors was assumed in presence/absence analyses, although this assumption may not hold. The study gave a list of under 200 TCR beta chains associated with cytomegalovirus. A few of the identified cytomegalovirus-associated TCR beta chains were confirmed in vitro to be specific for cytomegalovirus antigens. Over 15 rarely observed V segments, including chromosome 9 orphons, were excluded from the earlier analysis of several hundred of the donors because counts were too low. Immune exposure information for the cohort was limited to CMV serostatus. Linkage disequilibrium might explain the correlated functional status among segregating V segments, but an unknown experimental factor could not be excluded. When HLA alleles, especially DR and DQ, strongly co-occurred, TCR associations were difficult to assign to individual alleles. In both the original and validation cohorts, the classifier was reported to diagnose cytomegalovirus status with high specificity and sensitivity. A cluster of highly shared sequence variants was judged likely to be a technical artifact of the sequencing pipeline.

About this clone itself: The antigen this receptor binds is unknown. The record has no base qualities; no much larger clone is one base away.

The cohort comprised fewer than 700 healthy bone marrow donors. At the time of sampling, all cohort members were nominally healthy, though unrecorded immune exposures were likely present. The donor tested CMV seronegative, placing the donor among the roughly 350 seronegative members of the cohort. Each donor provided a peripheral blood sample, and peripheral blood mononuclear cells were used for TCR beta sequencing. Genomic DNA extraction from the blood cell samples was performed with the Qiagen DNeasy Blood Extraction Kit. The germline V gene gives CDR1 as MRHNA and CDR2 as SNTAGT. The CDR3 runs 13 amino acids, cysteine and phenylalanine included. Only the CDR3 DNA stays, 39 bases, in frame from base 1. Between the V and J ends, shortened by 6 bases and 0 bases respectively, the junction contains 9 bases. The library came from the immunoSEQ multiplex PCR assay. For the multiplex PCR, a mixture combining 60 forward primers for TCR Vbeta segments and 13 reverse primers for TCR Jbeta segments was used. The CDR3 region of rearranged TCR beta genes was amplified from genomic DNA by a multiplex PCR assay. Amplified TCR beta libraries were sequenced as 87-base-pair reads on the Illumina HiSeq System. Under the source paper's analysis protocol: A later analysis counted some 74 million unique TCR beta chains across the approximately 700 repertoires, and 10 million to 11 million of these chains were shared by at least two donors. Raw reads were error-corrected and collapsed into unique sequences with a nearest-neighbor algorithm that merged closely related sequences to remove PCR and sequencing errors. To assign V, D and J gene segments, CDR3 sequences were aligned to IMGT reference sequences. Each retained sequence needed at least a six-nucleotide match to both a V gene segment and a J gene segment. Rearrangements were called productive when the CDR3 lacked stop codons and stayed in frame with V and J; all others were non-productive. CDR3 was defined by IMGT convention, running from the second conserved V-encoded cysteine to the conserved J-encoded phenylalanine. Sequences without an unambiguous match to a single V gene segment were excluded from the earlier analysis of 587 of the donors. An earlier analysis of approximately 590 of the donors called V segments functional above 56.7% productive rearrangements and segregating when the between-donor standard deviation exceeded 5%. A statistical classification framework was developed to diagnose cytomegalovirus status using the catalog of TCR beta chain sequences. A later analysis assigned V and J genes by comparing TCR nucleotide sequences with IMGT/GENE-DB human TR gene sequences. In a later analysis, CDR3 sequences and most-parsimonious VDJ recombination scenarios were assigned using the TCRdist pipeline. A later analysis defined each TCR beta chain by its CDR3 amino acid sequence plus V-gene family, and excluded reads lacking a unique V-gene family. To address suspected cross-contamination and a sequencing artifact, a later analysis removed 450 to 700 highly shared, low-generation-probability nucleotide sequences. In a later analysis, a clonal expansion index was calculated for each public chain from normalized within-repertoire ranks of inferred template counts. In a later analysis, generation probabilities were computed with a VDJ recombination model fitted to out-of-frame rearrangements, and the resulting probabilities were checked against IGoR. In a later analysis, TCR-TCR, TCR-HLA and TCR-CMV co-occurrence was scored with hypergeometric tests, and a repertoire-size bias correction was applied to TCR pairs. In a later analysis, false discovery rates were estimated by permuting HLA or CMV assignments 20 times. In a later analysis, co-occurring TCRs were grouped using DBSCAN, with TCRdist sequence similarity added in when clustering inside HLA-allele-positive subsets. For co-occurrence clustering, repertoires with fewer than 30,000 or more than 120,000 public chains were excluded, along with roughly five repertoires with anomalous nucleotide sharing. TCRdb limited this immuneACCESS table to in-frame rearrangements with V and J called. A share of clones is missing; checked studies link under half to unresolved V genes, and the rest is unexplained. That table supplies the V and J calls and clone size; D and trimming were determined from the DNA. Within this sample are fewer than 250,000 clones, with around 83% of them counted one time only. The ten largest make up about 1.4% of the sample.

Sequencing was carried out using PBMCs. The TCR comes from a girl aged 10 to 17 in good health and CMV-seronegative. The chain couples TRBV6-4 to TRBJ2-7; the D gene cannot be named for sure. The CDR3 protein: CASSVEDSYEQYF. The DNA sequence reads TGTGCCAGCAGCGTAGAAGACTCCTACGAGCAGTACTTC.